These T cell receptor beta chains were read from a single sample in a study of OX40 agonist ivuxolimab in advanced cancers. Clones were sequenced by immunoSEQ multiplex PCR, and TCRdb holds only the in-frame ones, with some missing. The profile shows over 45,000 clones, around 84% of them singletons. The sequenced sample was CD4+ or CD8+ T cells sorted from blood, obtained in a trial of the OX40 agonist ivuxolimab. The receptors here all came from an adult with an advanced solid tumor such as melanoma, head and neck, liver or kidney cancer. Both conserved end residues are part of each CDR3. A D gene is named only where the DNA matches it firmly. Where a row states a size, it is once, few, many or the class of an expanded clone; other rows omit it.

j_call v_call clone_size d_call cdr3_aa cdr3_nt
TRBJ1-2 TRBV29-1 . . CSVASRTNYGYTF TGCAGCGTTGCGTCTAGAACAAACTATGGCTACACCTTC
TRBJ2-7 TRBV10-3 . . CAISGAVRGEQYF TGTGCCATCAGTGGGGCGGTCCGAGGAGAGCAGTACTTC
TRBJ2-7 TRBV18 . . CASSPSMGSSYEQYF TGTGCCAGCTCCCCCTCCATGGGGAGCTCCTACGAGCAGTACTTC
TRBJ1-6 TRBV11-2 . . CASSPRQPGSYNSPLHF TGTGCCAGCAGCCCCCGACAGCCAGGCTCCTATAATTCACCCCTCCACTTT
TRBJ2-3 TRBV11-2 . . CASSLGPQGSDTQYF TGTGCCAGCAGCTTAGGACCACAGGGTAGCGATACGCAGTATTTT
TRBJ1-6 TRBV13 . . CASSSPGPSGDSPLHF TGTGCCAGCAGCTCCCCAGGGCCGTCTGGGGATTCACCCCTCCACTTT
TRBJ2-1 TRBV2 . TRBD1 CASWDRDRGPLTYNEQFF TGTGCCAGTTGGGACCGGGACAGGGGGCCATTGACGTACAATGAGCAGTTCTTC
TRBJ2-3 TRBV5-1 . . CASSSTTPSTDTQYF TGCGCCAGCAGCTCAACGACACCTAGCACAGATACGCAGTATTTT
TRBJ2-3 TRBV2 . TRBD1 CASIRGTVSTDTQYF TGTGCCAGCATCAGGGGGACAGTAAGCACAGATACGCAGTATTTT
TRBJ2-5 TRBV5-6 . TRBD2 CAMVGGGASETQYF TGTGCCATGGTGGGCGGGGGGGCGTCAGAGACCCAGTACTTC
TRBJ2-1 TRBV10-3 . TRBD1 CAISESQGQGTNNEQFF TGTGCCATCAGTGAGTCTCAGGGACAGGGGACGAACAATGAGCAGTTCTTC
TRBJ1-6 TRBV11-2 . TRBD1 CASSQGQGRNSPLHF TGTGCCAGCAGCCAAGGACAGGGGAGAAATTCACCCCTCCACTTT
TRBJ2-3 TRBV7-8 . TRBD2 CASSWGSGGSTDTQYF TGTGCCAGCAGCTGGGGGAGCGGGGGGTCCACAGATACGCAGTATTTT
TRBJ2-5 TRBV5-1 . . CASSPSPGRHETQYF TGCGCCAGCAGCCCCTCACCAGGGAGGCATGAGACCCAGTACTTC
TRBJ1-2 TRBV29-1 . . CSVEDLAGNYGYTF TGCAGCGTTGAAGATTTGGCGGGTAACTATGGCTACACCTTC
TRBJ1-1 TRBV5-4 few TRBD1 CASSGQANRNTEAFF TGTGCCAGTTCAGGACAGGCGAATAGGAACACTGAAGCTTTCTTT
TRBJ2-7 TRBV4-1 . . CASSQRLGDSEGVPYEQYF TGCGCCAGCAGCCAGCGCTTAGGAGACAGTGAGGGGGTTCCCTACGAGCAGTACTTC
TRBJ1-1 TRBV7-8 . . CASSLHGGTFF TGTGCCAGCAGCTTGCATGGGGGGACTTTCTTT
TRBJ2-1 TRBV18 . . CASSPAGRDRAFF TGTGCCAGCTCACCAGCTGGCCGGGACCGGGCGTTCTTC
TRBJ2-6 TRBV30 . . CAWSPTLRGGGANVLTF TGTGCCTGGAGTCCCACCCTACGGGGAGGTGGGGCCAACGTCCTGACTTTC
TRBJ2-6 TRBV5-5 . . CASSMRVAGANVLTF TGTGCCAGCAGCATGAGGGTGGCTGGGGCCAACGTCCTGACTTTC
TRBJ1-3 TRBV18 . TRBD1 CASSPRRGQVGNTIYF TGTGCCAGCTCACCACGAAGGGGACAGGTTGGAAACACCATATATTTT